These 21 T cell receptor beta chains share one sample of origin, sequenced in a study of PD-1 blockade in classical Hodgkin lymphoma. Indicated time point: cycle 4 day 1 (C4D1), after five to seven weeks of nivolumab. Every single patient, without exception, relapsed after autologous stem cell transplantation, and brentuximab vedotin exposure varied. TCRdb keeps only in-frame clones here, not all; method: immunoSEQ multiplex PCR. Altogether 90,000 or so clones are present, around 80% being singletons, with the ten largest covering roughly 10%. Sequences were derived from peripheral blood mononuclear cells (PBMCs), sampled before the fourth cycle of nivolumab. Source of these receptors: a human donor with classical Hodgkin lymphoma.

To note about this clone: Other nucleotide sequences in the sample specify the same CDR3. The chain carries TRBV5-1 and TRBJ2-1; D unclear. Germline V gene lookup returns CDR1 SGHRS and CDR2 YFSETQ. Trimming pared 0 bases from V and 0 bases from J, leaving 7 bases between. The CDR3 length is 15 residues. The chain's CDR3 is CASSLEGSSYNEQFF. CDR3 DNA sequence: TGCGCCAGCAGCTTGGAGGGTAGCTCCTACAATGAGCAGTTCTTC.

This clone was found a few times. V gene TRBV6-5 combines with J gene TRBJ2-7; D not resolved. V was trimmed by 2 bases and J by 1 base, leaving 6 bases between them. There are 13 residues in the CDR3. Germline lookup yields CDR1 MNHEY and CDR2 SVGAGI. DNA for the CDR3: TGTGCCAGCAGTTACGGGCCGTCCTACGAGCAGTACTTC. This codes for CASSYGPSYEQYF.

DNA for the CDR3: TGTGCCAGTAGTATAGGGGCGGGAGAAAGGGCAGATACGCAGTATTTT. Its translation: CASSIGAGERADTQYF. The chain recombines TRBV19 with TRBJ2-3, with 7 bases aligning to TRBD2. J was trimmed by 4 bases and V by 1 base; bases with no gene match: 8. The CDR3 is 16 residues long. In germline, CDR1 is LNHDA, CDR2 SQIVND (reference sequence).

This chain joins TRBV6-1 and TRBJ2-5, with 8 bases identical to TRBD1. The CDR3 has 15 amino acids. Per germline, CDR1 MNHNS and CDR2 SASEGT. The V segment lost 3 bases and the J segment 5 bases; nucleotides outside the gene matches: 8. CDR3 DNA: TGTGCCAGCAGTGACCGGACAGGGAGCGGGGAGACCCAGTACTTC. Translated, it gives CASSDRTGSGETQYF.

This clone is a singleton in its sample. Other DNA sequences in this specimen translate into the identical CDR3. This chain joins TRBV7-2 and TRBJ1-5, with D maybe TRBD1 (5 bases). The germline V gene encodes CDR1 SGHTA and CDR2 FQGNSA. V was trimmed by 1 base and J by 5 bases, leaving 6 bases between them. CDR3 length: 13 residues. CDR3 in DNA: TGTGCCAGCAGCTTAGTAGGGGATCAGCCCCAGCATTTT. Protein product: CASSLVGDQPQHF.

The chain joins TRBV7-9 to TRBJ2-3; perhaps TRBD2 as D (5 bases). V lost 3 bases to trimming and J lost 5 bases, with 15 bases between them. Germline CDR1 SEHNR, CDR2 FQNEAQ (reference sequence). The CDR3 covers 15 residues. CDR3 sequence: CASSFSSGGRDTQYF. The CDR3 region has the DNA TGTGCCAGCAGCTTCTCGTCCGGAGGAAGAGATACGCAGTATTTT.

The rearrangement joins TRBV19 to TRBJ2-5; D possibly corresponds to TRBD1 (6 bases). Per germline, CDR1 LNHDA and CDR2 SQIVND (reference sequence). V was clipped by 2 bases and J by 5 bases, with 9 bases between them. This CDR3 is 13 amino acids long. The CDR3 bases are TGTGCCAGTAGTATATCTGACAGGGAGACCCAGTACTTC. It codes for CASSISDRETQYF. Using reference TRBV19 and TRBJ2-5 for the parts outside the CDR3, the full variable domain is DGGITQSPKYLFRKEGQNVTLSCEQNLNHDAMYWYRQDPGQGLRLIYYSQIVNDFQKGDIAEGYSVSREKKESFPLTVTSAQKNPTAFYLCASSISDRETQYFGPGTRLLVL.

The V and J genes are TRBV11-2 and TRBJ1-3, with D possibly TRBD1 on 6 matching bases. CDR3 length: 16 amino acids. Germline CDR1 and CDR2: SGHAT and FQNNGV. Trimming removed 3 bases at V and 2 bases at J, with 14 bases between. The CDR3 protein is CASSFGYTGTGNTIYF. The CDR3 DNA reads as TGTGCCAGCAGCTTCGGATATACAGGGACTGGAAACACCATATATTTT. The full variable domain, in which reference TRBV11-2 and TRBJ1-3 provide the parts outside the CDR3, is EAGVAQSPRYKIIEKRQSVAFWCNPISGHATLYWYQQILGQGPKLLIQFQNNGVVDDSQLPKDRFSAERLKGVDSTLKIQPAKLEDSAVYLCASSFGYTGTGNTIYFGEGSWLTVV.

V gene TRBV5-1 combines with J gene TRBJ2-7, with 7 bases identical to TRBD2. The CDR3 has 16 residues. The junction had 8 bases not matched to a gene; V was cut back by 0 bases and J by 2 bases. CDR1 and CDR2 (germline): SGHRS, YFSETQ. Written as DNA, the CDR3 is TGCGCCAGCAGCTTGGGCGCCGGACTAGAGGCCTACGAGCAGTACTTC. Amino acids: CASSLGAGLEAYEQYF.

The V gene is TRBV29-1, the J gene TRBJ2-3; perhaps TRBD2 as D (6 bases). V lost 2 bases to trimming and J lost 5 bases, with 8 bases between them. The germline V gene encodes CDR1 SQVTM and CDR2 ANQGSEA. CDR3 length equals 12 residues. The CDR3 DNA reads TGCAGCGTTGAACCAGCGGGAGATACGCAGTATTTT. Protein: CSVEPAGDTQYF.

This clone was seen only once. The chain is built from TRBV29-1 and TRBJ2-1; the match to TRBD2 covers 14 bases. The CDR3 has 12 residues. Per germline, CDR1 SQVTM and CDR2 ANQGSEA. The DNA for the CDR3 is TGCACCGGACTAGCGGGAGGAAATGAGCAGTTCTTC. Translated, it gives CTGLAGGNEQFF.

This clone was counted only a few times. The chain carries TRBV7-9 and TRBJ1-2, with D unclear. Germline CDR1 is SEHNR and CDR2 is FQNEAQ (reference sequence). CDR3 length equals 15 residues. The V and J ends lost 1 base and 4 bases respectively, with 13 bases between them. CDR3 sequence: CASSLGARKSYGYTF. The DNA for the CDR3 is TGTGCCAGCAGCTTAGGAGCCAGGAAATCCTATGGCTACACCTTC.

This chain uses TRBV21-1 with TRBJ2-6. TRBV21-1 is a pseudogene segment. This CDR3 comprises 13 residues. The CDR3 reads CAPGQPGANVLTF. The CDR3 nucleotides read TGTGCACCCGGGCAGCCCGGGGCCAACGTCCTGACTTTC.

The V and J genes are TRBV28 and TRBJ1-2; D gene unclear. Germline loops: CDR1 MDHEN, CDR2 SYDVKM. V gave up 4 bases and J gave up 7 bases, with 16 bases separating them. The CDR3 loop spans 14 amino acids. CDR3 amino acids: CASSSPGLSGGYTF. The CDR3 DNA sequence: TGTGCCAGCAGTTCCCCGGGTCTCTCGGGTGGCTACACCTTC.

This clone has more than one count but fewer than ten. The chain is built from TRBV4-3 and TRBJ1-4; 8 bases match TRBD1. CDR1 LGHNA and CDR2 YSLEER come from the germline V gene. The CDR3 covers 16 residues. V shed 4 bases, J shed 5 bases, and the junction held 9 bases outside the gene matches. The CDR3 spells CASSLHRGQANEKLFF. CDR3 in DNA: TGCGCCAGCAGCCTCCACCGGGGACAGGCGAATGAAAAACTGTTTTTT.

V usage is TRBV4-2 and J usage is TRBJ2-4; 7 nucleotides align to TRBD1. With V trimmed by 1 base and J by 0 bases, 3 bases remained unmatched. Germline lookup yields CDR1 LGHNA and CDR2 YNFKEQ. The CDR3 contains 16 residues. For the CDR3, the DNA is TGTGCCAGCAGCCAAGTACAGGGGATAGCCAAAAACATTCAGTACTTC. Its translation: CASSQVQGIAKNIQYF.

The gene calls are TRBV19 and TRBJ1-5, with D possibly being TRBD1 (6 bases). The CDR3 has 14 amino acids. Germline V CDR1 and CDR2: LNHDA, SQIVND (reference sequence). V was cut by 3 bases and J by 5 bases, with 11 bases left in between. The CDR3 nucleotides are TGTGCCAGTAGTATGGGGGGGGGCTATCAGCCCCAGCATTTT. This translates into CASSMGGGYQPQHF. Based on the CDR3 plus reference TRBV19 and TRBJ1-5, the full variable domain is DGGITQSPKYLFRKEGQNVTLSCEQNLNHDAMYWYRQDPGQGLRLIYYSQIVNDFQKGDIAEGYSVSREKKESFPLTVTSAQKNPTAFYLCASSMGGGYQPQHFGDGTRLSIL.

This clone has only one observation. The CDR3 reads CASSAQGLRATNEKLFF. CDR3 bases: TGTGCCAGCAGCGCTCAAGGGTTGAGGGCAACTAATGAAAAACTGTTTTTT. The V and J genes are TRBV7-2 and TRBJ1-4; D remains ambiguous. The germline CDR1 and CDR2 sequences are SGHTA and FQGNSA. This CDR3 comprises 17 residues. Trimming removed 5 bases at V and 0 bases at J, with 16 bases between.

V is TRBV5-1 and J is TRBJ1-3; TRBD1 matches at 9 bases. The CDR3 extends over 16 amino acids. The germline CDR1 and CDR2 sequences are SGHRS and YFSETQ. Trimming took 4 bases from V and 1 from J; bases not matched to a gene: 6. CDR3 sequence (DNA): TGCGCCAGCAGCCAGGCCGGGACAGGGTCTGGAAACACCATATATTTT. Protein product: CASSQAGTGSGNTIYF.

The CDR3 DNA reads TGCAGTGCTAGCGGCTACACCTTC. This codes for CSASGYTF. This chain uses TRBV20-1 with TRBJ1-2; D gene uncertain. CDR3 length: 8 amino acids. Per the germline V gene, CDR1 is DFQATT and CDR2 is SNEGSKA (reference sequence). V was clipped by 3 bases and J by 8 bases, with 1 base between them.

This chain uses TRBV4-1 with TRBJ2-3; 13 positions match TRBD2. Trimming at V came to 1 base and at J to 2 bases, leaving 9 bases not matched to a gene. This CDR3 contains 19 residues. Germline V gives CDR1 MGHRA, CDR2 YSYEKL. The CDR3 nucleotides read TGCGCCAGCAGCCAAGCGGTCACTAGCGGGGGGGGTAACACAGATACGCAGTATTTT. Encoded protein: CASSQAVTSGGGNTDTQYF.